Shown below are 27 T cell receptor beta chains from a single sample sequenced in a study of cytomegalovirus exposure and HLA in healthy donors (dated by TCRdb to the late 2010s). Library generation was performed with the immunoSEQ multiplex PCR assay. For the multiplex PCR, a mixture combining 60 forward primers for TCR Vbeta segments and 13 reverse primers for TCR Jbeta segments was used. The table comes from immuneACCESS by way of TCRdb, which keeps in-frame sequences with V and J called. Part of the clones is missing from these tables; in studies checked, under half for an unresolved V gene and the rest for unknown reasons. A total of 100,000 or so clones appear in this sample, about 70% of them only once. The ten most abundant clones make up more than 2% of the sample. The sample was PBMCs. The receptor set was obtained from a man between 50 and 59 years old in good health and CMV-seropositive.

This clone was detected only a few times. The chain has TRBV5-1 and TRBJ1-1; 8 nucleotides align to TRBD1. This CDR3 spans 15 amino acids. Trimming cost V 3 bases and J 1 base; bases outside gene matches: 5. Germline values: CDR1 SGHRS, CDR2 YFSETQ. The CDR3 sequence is CASSWRGQENTEAFF. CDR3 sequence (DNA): TGCGCCAGCAGCTGGAGGGGACAGGAGAACACTGAAGCTTTCTTT. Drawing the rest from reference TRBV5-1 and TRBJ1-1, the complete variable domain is KAGVTQTPRYLIKTRGQQVTLSCSPISGHRSVSWYQQTPGQGLQFLFEYFSETQRNKGNFPGRFSGRQFSNSRSEMNVSTLELGDSALYLCASSWRGQENTEAFFGQGTRLTVV.

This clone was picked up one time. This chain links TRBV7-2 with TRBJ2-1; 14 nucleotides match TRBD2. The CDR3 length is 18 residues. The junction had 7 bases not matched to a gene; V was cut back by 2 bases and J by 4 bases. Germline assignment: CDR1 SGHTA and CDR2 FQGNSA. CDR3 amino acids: CASSLIGTSGSWYNEQFF. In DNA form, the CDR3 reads TGTGCCAGCAGCTTAATCGGGACTAGCGGGAGCTGGTACAATGAGCAGTTCTTC. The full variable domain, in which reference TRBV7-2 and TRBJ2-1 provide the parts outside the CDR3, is GAGVSQSPSNKVTEKGKDVELRCDPISGHTALYWYRQSLGQGLEFLIYFQGNSAPDKSGLPSDRFSAERTGGSVSTLTIQRTQQEDSAVYLCASSLIGTSGSWYNEQFFGPGTRLTVL.

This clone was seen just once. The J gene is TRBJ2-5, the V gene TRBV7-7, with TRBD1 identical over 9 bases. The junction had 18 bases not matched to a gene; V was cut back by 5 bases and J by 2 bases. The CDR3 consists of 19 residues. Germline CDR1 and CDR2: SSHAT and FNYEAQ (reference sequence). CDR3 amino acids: CASSPLRGTGKFEQETQYF. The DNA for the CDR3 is TGTGCCAGCAGCCCCCTCCGGGGGACAGGGAAGTTTGAGCAAGAGACCCAGTACTTC.

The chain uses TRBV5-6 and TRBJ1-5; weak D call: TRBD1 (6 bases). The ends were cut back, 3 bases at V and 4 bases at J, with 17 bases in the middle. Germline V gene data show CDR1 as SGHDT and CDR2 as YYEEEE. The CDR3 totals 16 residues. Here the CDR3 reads CASSSLEITGNQPQHF. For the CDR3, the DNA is TGTGCCAGCAGCTCCCTTGAGATTACAGGGAATCAGCCCCAGCATTTT.

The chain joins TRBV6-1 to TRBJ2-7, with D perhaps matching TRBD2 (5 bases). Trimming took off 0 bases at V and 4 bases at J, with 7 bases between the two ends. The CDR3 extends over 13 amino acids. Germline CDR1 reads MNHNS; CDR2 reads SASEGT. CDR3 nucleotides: TGTGCCAGCAGTGAAGCAGGGAGTTACGAGCAGTACTTC. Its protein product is CASSEAGSYEQYF.

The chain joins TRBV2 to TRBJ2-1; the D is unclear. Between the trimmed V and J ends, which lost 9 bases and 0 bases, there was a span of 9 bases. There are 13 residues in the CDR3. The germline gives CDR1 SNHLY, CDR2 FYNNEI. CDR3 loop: CARNSPSYNEQFF. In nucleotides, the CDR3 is TGTGCCAGAAACAGCCCCTCCTACAATGAGCAGTTCTTC.

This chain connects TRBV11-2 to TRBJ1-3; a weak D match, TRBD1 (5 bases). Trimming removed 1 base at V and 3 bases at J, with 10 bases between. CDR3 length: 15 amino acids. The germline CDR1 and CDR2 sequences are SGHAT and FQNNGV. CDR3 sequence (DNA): TGTGCCAGCAGCTTAGCAGGGTACGATGGAAACACCATATATTTT. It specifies CASSLAGYDGNTIYF.

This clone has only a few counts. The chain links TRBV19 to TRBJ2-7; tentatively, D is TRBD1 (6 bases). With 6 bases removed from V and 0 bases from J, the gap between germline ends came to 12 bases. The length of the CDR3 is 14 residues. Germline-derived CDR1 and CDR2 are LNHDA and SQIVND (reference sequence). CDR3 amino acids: CASSNRVSSYEQYF. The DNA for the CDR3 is TGTGCCAGTAGCAACAGGGTTAGCTCCTACGAGCAGTACTTC.

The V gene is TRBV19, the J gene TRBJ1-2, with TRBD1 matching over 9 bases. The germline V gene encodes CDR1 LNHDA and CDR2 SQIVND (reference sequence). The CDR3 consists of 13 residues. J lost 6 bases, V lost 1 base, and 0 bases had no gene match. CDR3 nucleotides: TGTGCCAGTAGTATAGGGACAGGGGATGGCTACACCTTC. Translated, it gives CASSIGTGDGYTF. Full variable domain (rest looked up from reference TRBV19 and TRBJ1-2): DGGITQSPKYLFRKEGQNVTLSCEQNLNHDAMYWYRQDPGQGLRLIYYSQIVNDFQKGDIAEGYSVSREKKESFPLTVTSAQKNPTAFYLCASSIGTGDGYTFGSGTRLTVV.

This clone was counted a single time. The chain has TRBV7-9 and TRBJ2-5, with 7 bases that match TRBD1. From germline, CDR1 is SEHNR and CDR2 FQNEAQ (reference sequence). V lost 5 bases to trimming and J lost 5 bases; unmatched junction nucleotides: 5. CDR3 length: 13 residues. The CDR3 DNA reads TGTGCCAGCAGCGACAGGGCACGGGAGACCCAGTACTTC. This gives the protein CASSDRARETQYF.

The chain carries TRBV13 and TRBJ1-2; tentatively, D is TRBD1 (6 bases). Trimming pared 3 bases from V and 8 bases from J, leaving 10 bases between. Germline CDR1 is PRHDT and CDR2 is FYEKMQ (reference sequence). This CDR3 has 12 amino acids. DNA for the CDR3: TGTGCCAGCAGCTTCTTACAGGGAGGCTACACCTTC. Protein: CASSFLQGGYTF. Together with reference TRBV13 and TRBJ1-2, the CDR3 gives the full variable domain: AAGVIQSPRHLIKEKRETATLKCYPIPRHDTVYWYQQGPGQDPQFLISFYEKMQSDKGSIPDRFSAQQFSDYHSELNMSSLELGDSALYFCASSFLQGGYTFGSGTRLTVV.

The CDR3 loop is CASSPSQGTEAFF. DNA for the CDR3: TGTGCCAGCTCACCAAGCCAGGGCACTGAAGCTTTCTTT. The chain couples TRBV18 to TRBJ1-1; D may be TRBD1 (5 bases). Between the trimmed V and J ends, which lost 2 bases and 4 bases, there was a span of 8 bases. This CDR3 has 13 amino acids. CDR1 and CDR2 (germline): KGHSH, LQKENI.

The CDR3 here is CSVDSGGRDGYTF. The CDR3 DNA follows: TGCAGCGTAGATTCAGGGGGCAGGGATGGCTACACCTTC. The chain has TRBV29-1 and TRBJ1-2, with 8 positions matching TRBD1. The CDR3 runs to 13 residues. Trimming took 6 bases from V and 6 from J; bases not matched to a gene: 9. CDR1 SQVTM and CDR2 ANQGSEA come from the germline V gene.

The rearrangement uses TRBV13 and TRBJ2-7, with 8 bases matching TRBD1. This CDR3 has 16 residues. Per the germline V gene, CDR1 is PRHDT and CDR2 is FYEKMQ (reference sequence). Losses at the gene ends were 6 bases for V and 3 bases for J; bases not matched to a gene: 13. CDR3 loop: CASRLAGQGAFYEQYF. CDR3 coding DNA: TGTGCCAGCAGACTCGCCGGGCAGGGGGCATTCTACGAGCAGTACTTC. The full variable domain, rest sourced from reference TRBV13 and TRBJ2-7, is AAGVIQSPRHLIKEKRETATLKCYPIPRHDTVYWYQQGPGQDPQFLISFYEKMQSDKGSIPDRFSAQQFSDYHSELNMSSLELGDSALYFCASRLAGQGAFYEQYFGPGTRLTVT.

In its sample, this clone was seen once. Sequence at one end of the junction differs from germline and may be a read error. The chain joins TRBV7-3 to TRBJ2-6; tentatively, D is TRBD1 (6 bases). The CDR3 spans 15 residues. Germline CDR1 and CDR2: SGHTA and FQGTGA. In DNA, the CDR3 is TGTGCCAGCAGCTCCAGGGGTTCTGGGGCCAACGGCCTGACTTTC. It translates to CASSSRGSGANGLTF.

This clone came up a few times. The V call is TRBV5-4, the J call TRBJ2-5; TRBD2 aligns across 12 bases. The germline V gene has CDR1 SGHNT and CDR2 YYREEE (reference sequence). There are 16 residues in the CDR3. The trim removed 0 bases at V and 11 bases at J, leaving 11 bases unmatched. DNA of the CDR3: TGTGCCAGCAGCTTGGGGGGACTAGCGGGTCTCGGGGAGCAGTACTTC. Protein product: CASSLGGLAGLGEQYF.

In DNA, the CDR3 is TGTGCCTGGTCCCTCGGGACAGCCAAAGGGACCCAGTACTTC. Translation: CAWSLGTAKGTQYF. The J gene is TRBJ2-5, the V gene TRBV30, with 7 bases that match TRBD1. Germline V lookup: CDR1 GTSNPN, CDR2 SVGIG (reference sequence). The CDR3 has 14 amino acids. The ends lost 5 bases at V and 7 bases at J; junction bases unmatched: 13.

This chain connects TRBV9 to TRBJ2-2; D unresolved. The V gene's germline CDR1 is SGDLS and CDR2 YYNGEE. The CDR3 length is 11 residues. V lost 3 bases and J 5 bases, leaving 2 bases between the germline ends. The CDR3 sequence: CASSATGELFF. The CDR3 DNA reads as TGTGCCAGCAGCGCGACCGGGGAGCTGTTTTTT.

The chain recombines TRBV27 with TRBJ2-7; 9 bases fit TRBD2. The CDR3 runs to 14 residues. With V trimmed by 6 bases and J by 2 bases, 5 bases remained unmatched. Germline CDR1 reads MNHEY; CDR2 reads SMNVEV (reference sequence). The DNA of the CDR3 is TGTGCCAGCAGGTCTAGCGGGACCCCCTACGAGCAGTACTTC. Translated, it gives CASRSSGTPYEQYF.

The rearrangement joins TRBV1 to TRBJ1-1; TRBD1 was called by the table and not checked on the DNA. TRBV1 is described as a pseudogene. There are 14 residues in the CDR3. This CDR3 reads CTSSPRTGNTEAFF. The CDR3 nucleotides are TGCACCAGCAGCCCCCGGACAGGGAACACTGAAGCTTTCTTT.

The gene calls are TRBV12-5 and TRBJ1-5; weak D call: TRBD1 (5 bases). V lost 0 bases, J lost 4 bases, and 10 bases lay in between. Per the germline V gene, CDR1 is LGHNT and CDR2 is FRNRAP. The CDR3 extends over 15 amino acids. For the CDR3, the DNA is TGTGCTAGTGGTTTGGTACTTGGGGGGAATCAGCCCCAGCATTTT. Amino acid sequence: CASGLVLGGNQPQHF.

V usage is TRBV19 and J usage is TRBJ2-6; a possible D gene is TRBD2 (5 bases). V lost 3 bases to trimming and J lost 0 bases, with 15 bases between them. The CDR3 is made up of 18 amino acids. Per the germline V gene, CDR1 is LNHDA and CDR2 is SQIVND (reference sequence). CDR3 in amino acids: CASSMKFRDLSGANVLTF. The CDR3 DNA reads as TGTGCCAGTAGTATGAAATTTCGGGATCTCTCTGGGGCCAACGTCCTGACTTTC.

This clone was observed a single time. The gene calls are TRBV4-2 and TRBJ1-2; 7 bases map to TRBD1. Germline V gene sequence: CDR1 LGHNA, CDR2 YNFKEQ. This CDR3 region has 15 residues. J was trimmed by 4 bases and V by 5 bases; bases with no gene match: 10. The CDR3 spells CASSSRTGSAYGYTF. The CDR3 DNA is TGTGCCAGCAGCTCAAGGACAGGCTCGGCCTATGGCTACACCTTC.

In DNA, the CDR3 is TGTGCCAGCAGCCTAAGACAGTCCCAAGATACGCAGTATTTT. Protein product: CASSLRQSQDTQYF. The V call is TRBV27, the J call TRBJ2-3; TRBD1 might be the D (5 bases). V shed 6 bases and J shed 5 bases, with 15 bases lying between them. The CDR3 loop spans 14 amino acids. Germline assignment: CDR1 MNHEY and CDR2 SMNVEV (reference sequence).

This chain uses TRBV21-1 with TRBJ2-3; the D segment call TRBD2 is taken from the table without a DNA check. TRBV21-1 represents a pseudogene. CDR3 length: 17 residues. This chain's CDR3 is CASSSFPGLAGGLTQYF. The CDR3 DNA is TGTGCCAGCAGTAGTTTTCCGGGACTAGCGGGGGGGCTAACGCAGTATTTT.

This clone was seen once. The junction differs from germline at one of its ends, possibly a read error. Here the CDR3 DNA reads TGTGCCAGCAGTTACTCCGGGACAGCGGGCTCTGGGGCCAACGGCCTGACTTTC. This gives the protein CASSYSGTAGSGANGLTF. The V and J genes are TRBV6-7 and TRBJ2-6, with D maybe TRBD1 (7 bases). TRBV6-7 carries the ORF label, with uncertain function. The CDR3 extends over 18 amino acids.

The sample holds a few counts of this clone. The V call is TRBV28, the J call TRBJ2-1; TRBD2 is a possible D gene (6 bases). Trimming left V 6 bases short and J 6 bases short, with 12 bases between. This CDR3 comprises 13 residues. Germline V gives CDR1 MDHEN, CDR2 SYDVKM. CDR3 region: CASRHSGGNEQFF. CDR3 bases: TGTGCCAGCAGGCACTCCGGGGGCAATGAGCAGTTCTTC.